This section outlines one TCR beta chain sequence together with its context. Its antigen is not identified. The record originates from a study of T cell responses to AZD1222 COVID-19 vaccine. Study-level results: Reports indicate that nearly half of spike-specific TCRs are directed at unmutated variant regions. Scientists sampled the repertoires only once the peak T cell response had passed. Baseline seropositivity characterized only a handful of AZD1222 recipients.

TCRdb keeps only in-frame clones here, not all; method: immunoSEQ multiplex PCR. The table lists 90,000 to 130,000 clones, about four fifths of them singletons. This TCR came from an adult in good health. The sequences come from peripheral blood, collected on day 0 of AZD1222 vaccination.

As DNA, the CDR3 is TGTGCCAGCAGCAGACAGGCCGGGGTCTACGAGCAGTACTTC. Its protein product is CASSRQAGVYEQYF. The chain links TRBV7-3 to TRBJ2-7, with D possibly matching TRBD1 (6 bases). The V gene lost 5 bases and the J gene lost 3 bases, with 14 bases spanning the gap. CDR3 length equals 14 residues. Germline values: CDR1 SGHTA, CDR2 FQGTGA.